This T cell receptor beta chain was recorded in a study of T cell responses to AZD1222 COVID-19 vaccine. Germline CDR1 MDHEN, CDR2 SYDVKM. The CDR3 is 11 amino acids. The ends were cut back, 10 bases at V and 3 bases at J, with 10 bases in the middle. Comments on this clone: Its antigen remains unknown.

Study-wide results and caveats: Regions 160-218 and 743-854 held dominance among vaccine-associated CD4 TCRs, which spanned spike.

The assay was immunoSEQ multiplex PCR, and TCRdb's table has in-frame clones only and misses some. This table has some 110,000 clones, about 86% appearing once. Material: peripheral blood, obtained 28 days after the second AZD1222 dose. The sequence was collected from an adult who received the AZD1222 COVID-19 vaccine. The rearrangement links TRBV28 to TRBJ2-7, with D perhaps matching TRBD1 (5 bases). The chain's CDR3 is CATGSHYEQYF. CDR3 nucleotide sequence: TGTGCCACAGGGTCCCACTACGAGCAGTACTTC.